The sequence of this T cell receptor beta chain was determined in a study of T-cell reconstitution after alpha-beta-depleted transplantation in children. Broader study findings: Newly produced T cells mostly accounted for T-cell counts and diversity one year post-transplant. At day 60, the high TCRbeta diversity found in some patients originated from recipient T cells and thymic progenitors that had survived. Alpha-beta T cells about two months after transplant reportedly derived from several hundred expanded graft clones.

The TCRbeta library was prepared with unique molecular identifiers. TCRdb itself ran the PCR reads through MiXCR, one entry per CDR3 protein. The sample shows 250,000 to 400,000 distinct CDR3 sequences, roughly 21% of them seen only once. V dropped 5 bases and J dropped 4 bases, with 9 bases sitting between them. The CDR3 is 13 residues long. The germline CDR1 and CDR2 sequences are LGHDT and YNNKEL (reference sequence). With respect to this clonotype: What it recognizes is unknown.

The receptor was derived from a male patient younger than 18 who had a stem cell transplant for acute lymphoblastic leukemia, so the T cells may come from the graft donor. Sequencing used PBMCs, mostly from graft donor cells, obtained 180 days after TCRalphabeta/CD19-depleted stem cell transplant. V gene TRBV3-1 combines with J gene TRBJ2-4; no clear D. The DNA of the CDR3 is TGTGCCAGCAGCTGGCGGCATAAAAACATTCAGTACTTC. Translated: CASSWRHKNIQYF.